Following are 32 T cell receptor beta chains from one sample sequenced in a study of shared clonotypes between healthy human individuals. Some clones are missing from TCRdb's copy, which holds only in-frame ones; the method was immunoSEQ multiplex PCR. The top ten clones hold under 0.065% of a sample with about 520,000 clones, roughly 95% of them seen once. Sequencing used naive CD4+ T cells sorted from blood. Subset noted: CD45RA+ positively selected. These receptors were obtained from a woman younger than 45 in good health.

V and J are TRBV10-3 and TRBJ1-1, with D hard to call. The germline V gene encodes CDR1 ENHRY and CDR2 SYGVKD. The CDR3 runs 16 residues. V lost 0 bases and J lost 2, with 13 bases in between. The CDR3 sequence: CAISESGGHLNTEAFF. The DNA of the CDR3 is TGTGCCATCAGTGAGTCAGGAGGCCACCTAAACACTGAAGCTTTCTTT.

This rearrangement joins TRBV14 to TRBJ1-2; D is ambiguous. Germline V CDR1 and CDR2: SGHDN, FVKESK. This CDR3 contains 16 residues. Trimming shortened V by 0 bases and J by 8 bases, and 19 bases separated the two germline ends. CDR3 loop: CASSQDHGVQVKGYTF. CDR3 DNA: TGTGCCAGCAGCCAAGATCACGGGGTTCAAGTGAAAGGCTACACCTTC.

The J gene is TRBJ2-7, the V gene TRBV5-8, with 11 bases lining up with TRBD2. The junction had 8 bases not matched to a gene; V was cut back by 4 bases and J by 2 bases. This CDR3 contains 16 residues. Germline V gene data show CDR1 as SGHTS and CDR2 as YDEGEE. This CDR3 is CASSQATSGRAYEQYF. The DNA for the CDR3 is TGTGCCAGCAGCCAGGCTACTAGCGGGAGAGCCTACGAGCAGTACTTC.

The chain employs TRBV5-1 and TRBJ2-1; 9 bases agree with TRBD1. The V gene end was trimmed by 4 bases and the J gene end by 2 bases; junction bases not matched to a gene: 7. The CDR3 consists of 16 residues. Per germline, CDR1 SGHRS and CDR2 YFSETQ. The CDR3 bases are TGCGCCAGCAGCCGGTCCCGGGACAGGGCCTACAATGAGCAGTTCTTC. Translation gives CASSRSRDRAYNEQFF.

The chain carries TRBV10-3 and TRBJ1-5, with D unresolved. Per the germline V gene, CDR1 is ENHRY and CDR2 is SYGVKD. This CDR3 comprises 12 residues. V was shortened by 2 bases and J by 3 bases, with 2 bases between the two germline ends. The CDR3 reads CAISENNQPQHF. The CDR3 nucleotides read TGTGCCATCAGTGAGAACAATCAGCCCCAGCATTTT.

V usage is TRBV29-1 and J usage is TRBJ2-5; a weak D match, TRBD1 (6 bases). With the DNA end fitting TRBJ2-7 better, the J assignment may be wrong. The CDR3 runs to 13 residues. From germline, CDR1 is SQVTM and CDR2 ANQGSEA. The CDR3 region has the DNA TGCAGCGTCACTATAACAGGGCCCTACGAGCAGTACTTC. This codes for CSVTITGPYEQYF.

The chain uses TRBV19 and TRBJ2-3, with D possibly TRBD2 on 6 matching bases. Germline-derived CDR1 and CDR2 are LNHDA and SQIVND (reference sequence). The CDR3 has 18 residues. Trimming took off 6 bases at V and 2 bases at J, with 24 bases between the two ends. CDR3: CASSPPVGGYRITDTQYF. The CDR3 nucleotides read TGTGCCAGTAGCCCCCCTGTGGGGGGATACCGAATCACAGATACGCAGTATTTT.

This sequence joins TRBV28 and TRBJ2-1, with 7 bases fitting TRBD1. V was clipped by 1 base and J by 9 bases; unmatched bases: 12. There are 16 residues in the CDR3. Germline lookup yields CDR1 MDHEN and CDR2 SYDVKM. CDR3 amino acids: CASSLSDRARAGEQFF. CDR3 nucleotide sequence: TGTGCCAGCAGTTTATCCGACAGGGCGCGGGCTGGTGAGCAGTTCTTC.

The chain carries TRBV6-1 and TRBJ1-1; no clear D. From germline, CDR1 is MNHNS and CDR2 SASEGT. The CDR3 runs to 13 residues. V lost 4 bases, J lost 1 base, and 7 bases lay in between. CDR3 loop: CASSAAANTEAFF. Here the CDR3 DNA reads TGTGCCAGCAGTGCGGCAGCGAACACTGAAGCTTTCTTT.

This clone was recorded once. V is TRBV19 and J is TRBJ2-1, with unresolved D. Trimming took 8 bases from V and 7 from J, leaving 15 bases between them. Germline CDR1 reads LNHDA; CDR2 reads SQIVND (reference sequence). CDR3 length equals 13 residues. CDR3 loop: CASEPNEWNEQFF. CDR3 sequence (DNA): TGTGCCAGTGAACCGAACGAGTGGAATGAGCAGTTCTTC.

The chain uses TRBV2 and TRBJ2-5; D tentatively fits TRBD1 or TRBD2 (5 bases each). The CDR3 sequence is 15 residues long. From germline, CDR1 is SNHLY and CDR2 FYNNEI. Trimming removed 8 bases at V and 1 base at J, with 17 bases between. The CDR3 here is CASEGPFRTQETQYF. The CDR3, as DNA: TGTGCCAGCGAGGGGCCTTTTCGGACCCAAGAGACCCAGTACTTC.

About this clone: Its ends do not fully match the called genes, so a read error is possible. This rearrangement joins TRBV19 to TRBJ2-7; TRBD2 is a possible D gene (6 bases). The V gene's germline CDR1 is LNHDA and CDR2 SQIVND (reference sequence). There are 15 residues in the CDR3. The CDR3 is CTSSTFAGPYGEQYF. CDR3 coding DNA: TGTACCAGTAGCACCTTTGCGGGGCCTTATGGCGAGCAGTACTTC.

The rearrangement uses TRBV25-1 and TRBJ2-7; 11 bases agree with TRBD2. This CDR3 has 17 residues. Germline CDR1 MGHDK, CDR2 SYGVNS. The V and J ends lost 1 base and 0 bases, in that order; junction bases with no gene match: 5. CDR3 region: CASSEFGTSGHSYEQYF. DNA of the CDR3: TGTGCCAGCAGTGAATTCGGGACTAGCGGACACTCCTACGAGCAGTACTTC.

In its sample, this clone was seen once. The V and J genes are TRBV6-1 and TRBJ2-7, with 8 bases aligning to TRBD2. Germline values: CDR1 MNHNS, CDR2 SASEGT. With 3 bases clipped from V and 2 bases from J, the junction kept 3 bases outside the gene matches. CDR3 length: 14 residues. CDR3 sequence (DNA): TGTGCCAGCAGTGATGCGGGACTAGCCTACGAGCAGTACTTC. Protein: CASSDAGLAYEQYF.

The chain carries TRBV6-5 and TRBJ2-3; D gene uncertain. The CDR3 length is 14 residues. The germline V and J ends were trimmed by 0 bases and 1 base, with 5 bases remaining between them. Germline CDR1 MNHEY, CDR2 SVGAGI. The CDR3 region is CASSYSVGTDTQYF. The DNA for the CDR3 is TGTGCCAGCAGTTACTCGGTGGGCACAGATACGCAGTATTTT.

The chain links TRBV5-6 to TRBJ2-6; D unclear. Between the trimmed V and J ends, which lost 3 bases and 5 bases, there was a span of 9 bases. Germline CDR1 reads SGHDT; CDR2 reads YYEEEE. The CDR3 is 14 amino acids. CDR3 bases: TGTGCCAGCAGCTCCGATTCTTGGGCCAACGTCCTGACTTTC. Translating it yields CASSSDSWANVLTF.

This chain connects TRBV19 to TRBJ2-5; 7 bases match TRBD1. The ends lost 4 bases at V and 6 bases at J; junction bases unmatched: 8. The CDR3 runs 14 residues. CDR1 LNHDA and CDR2 SQIVND come from the germline V gene (reference sequence). CDR3 nucleotide sequence: TGTGCCAGTAGTAGGTCGACAGGGATGAAGACCCAGTACTTC. Amino acids: CASSRSTGMKTQYF.

To note about this clone: Distinct nucleotide sequences in the sample also encode this CDR3. This chain links TRBV5-1 with TRBJ2-1; 12 bases are shared with TRBD2. The trim removed 4 bases at V and 2 bases at J, leaving 4 bases unmatched. The CDR3 covers 16 residues. Germline CDR1 SGHRS, CDR2 YFSETQ. The CDR3 sequence is CASSLGLAGTYNEQFF. The DNA of the CDR3 is TGCGCCAGCAGCCTAGGACTAGCGGGAACCTACAATGAGCAGTTCTTC.

V and J are TRBV28 and TRBJ1-1; D unresolved. CDR3 length: 14 residues. The V end lost 3 bases, the J end lost 4 bases, and 12 bases lay between the germline ends. Germline CDR1 is MDHEN and CDR2 is SYDVKM. CDR3 DNA: TGTGCCAGCAGTTTTGAGGGATGGGCCACTGAAGCTTTCTTT. As protein: CASSFEGWATEAFF.

A note on this clone: The sample carries other DNA sequences with the same CDR3. The chain combines TRBV18 with TRBJ2-5; possibly TRBD2 for D (6 bases). The CDR3 is 14 amino acids. Germline V lookup: CDR1 KGHSH, CDR2 LQKENI. Trimming shortened V by 0 bases and J by 2 bases, and 7 bases separated the two germline ends. The chain's CDR3 is CASSPPGRQETQYF. CDR3 sequence (DNA): TGTGCCAGCTCACCACCCGGGAGACAAGAGACCCAGTACTTC.

In nucleotides, the CDR3 is TGTGCCAGCAGTCAACCGGGACTAGCGGGAGGCCCCCATGAGCAGTTCTTC. Residues: CASSQPGLAGGPHEQFF. The V and J genes are TRBV27 and TRBJ2-1; TRBD2 matches 15 bases. Germline CDR1 is MNHEY and CDR2 is SMNVEV (reference sequence). Germline trimming cut 5 bases from V and 8 bases from J; bases unmatched to any gene: 10. The CDR3 is made up of 17 amino acids.

The V and J genes are TRBV5-4 and TRBJ2-3; D gene ambiguous. The germline gives CDR1 SGHNT, CDR2 YYREEE (reference sequence). V was clipped by 4 bases and J by 0 bases, with 9 bases between them. The CDR3 loop spans 14 amino acids. The CDR3 loop reads CASSDGPSTDTQYF. As DNA, the CDR3 is TGTGCCAGCAGCGACGGTCCTAGCACAGATACGCAGTATTTT.

This clone was seen once. The chain is built from TRBV28 and TRBJ2-5; TRBD2 might be the D (6 bases). The CDR3 loop spans 15 amino acids. V was pared by 5 bases and J by 3 bases, with 16 bases between. Germline CDR1 is MDHEN and CDR2 is SYDVKM. The CDR3 DNA is TGTGCCAGCAGTAAGCCGGGACTGCGGAAAGAGACCCAGTACTTC. Its protein product is CASSKPGLRKETQYF.

V is TRBV18 and J is TRBJ2-2; 10 bases line up with TRBD2. This CDR3 region has 17 residues. Per the germline V gene, CDR1 is KGHSH and CDR2 is LQKENI. V shed 4 bases and J 2 bases; nucleotides not matched to a gene: 7. CDR3 bases: TGTGCCAGCTCACTGAATTTAGCGGGAGGAAACACCGGGGAGCTGTTTTTT. Its protein product is CASSLNLAGGNTGELFF.

The chain carries TRBV9 and TRBJ2-7; 11 bases line up with TRBD1. CDR3 length: 15 amino acids. V lost 3 bases and J lost 0; bases outside the gene matches: 2. Germline CDR1 SGDLS, CDR2 YYNGEE. The DNA of the CDR3 is TGTGCCAGCAGCGCAGGGACAGGGGGCTCCTACGAGCAGTACTTC. Its translation: CASSAGTGGSYEQYF. The variable domain in full, completed from reference TRBV9 and TRBJ2-7, reads DSGVTQTPKHLITATGQRVTLRCSPRSGDLSVYWYQQSLDQGLQFLIQYYNGEERAKGNILERFSAQQFPDLHSELNLSSLELGDSALYFCASSAGTGGSYEQYFGPGTRLTVT.

V and J are TRBV2 and TRBJ2-7, with 7 bases that match TRBD2. Trimming at V came to 4 bases and at J to 2 bases, leaving 5 bases not matched to a gene. The CDR3 is 14 residues long. Germline-derived CDR1 and CDR2 are SNHLY and FYNNEI. The CDR3: CASSVERGAYEQYF. CDR3 nucleotides: TGTGCCAGCAGTGTTGAACGGGGGGCCTACGAGCAGTACTTC. Drawing the rest from reference TRBV2 and TRBJ2-7, the complete variable domain is EPEVTQTPSHQVTQMGQEVILRCVPISNHLYFYWYRQILGQKVEFLVSFYNNEISEKSEIFDDQFSVERPDGSNFTLKIRSTKLEDSAMYFCASSVERGAYEQYFGPGTRLTVT.

This chain links TRBV9 with TRBJ2-3, with D unresolved. V dropped 5 bases and J dropped 6 bases, with 10 bases sitting between them. This CDR3 contains 12 residues. Germline values: CDR1 SGDLS, CDR2 YYNGEE. The DNA of the CDR3 is TGTGCCAGCAGGGGCCCCCAGGATACGCAGTATTTT. It yields the protein CASRGPQDTQYF.

The CDR3 nucleotides are TGTGCCAGCAGTTCCCCGTCCACTTTAACTCTAGCGGGAGGACCCCACGAGCAGTACTTC. This codes for CASSSPSTLTLAGGPHEQYF. The rearrangement links TRBV28 to TRBJ2-7; TRBD2 matches at 11 bases. Germline-derived CDR1 and CDR2 are MDHEN and SYDVKM. This CDR3 spans 20 amino acids. J gave up 5 bases and V 4 bases, and 22 bases lay outside the gene matches.

This clone was recorded a few times. The chain employs TRBV7-6 and TRBJ1-3; D gene uncertain. The CDR3 is 12 residues long. Trimming removed 1 base from V and 7 bases from J, with 5 bases in between. CDR1 is SGHVS and CDR2 is FNYEAQ in the germline V gene. CDR3 coding DNA: TGTGCCAGCAGCTTAGTGGAGAACACCATATATTTT. Protein product: CASSLVENTIYF.

This rearrangement joins TRBV7-9 to TRBJ2-1; D remains ambiguous. The CDR3 runs 15 residues. Trimming left V 5 bases short and J 3 bases short, with 14 bases between. CDR1 is SEHNR and CDR2 is FQNEAQ in the germline V gene (reference sequence). The CDR3 loop is CASSINPDRYNEQFF. Here the CDR3 DNA reads TGTGCCAGCAGCATAAATCCGGACCGCTACAATGAGCAGTTCTTC.

The chain joins TRBV11-2 to TRBJ2-1; 8 bases map to TRBD2. The CDR3 totals 15 residues. The ends lost 2 bases at V and 5 bases at J; junction bases unmatched: 5. Germline CDR1 reads SGHAT; CDR2 reads FQNNGV. Here the CDR3 DNA reads TGTGCCAGCAGCTTACCGCGGGAGGCCCACAATGAGCAGTTCTTC. It encodes CASSLPREAHNEQFF.

DNA for the CDR3: TGTGCCAGCAGCTTGAACAGGGGGTTCGCAGATACGCAGTATTTT. Protein: CASSLNRGFADTQYF. V and J are TRBV5-4 and TRBJ2-3, with TRBD1 identical over 8 bases. The V gene's germline CDR1 is SGHNT and CDR2 YYREEE (reference sequence). The CDR3 is made up of 15 amino acids. After removal of 1 base from V and 4 bases from J, the junction contained 5 bases not matched to a gene. Based on the CDR3 plus reference TRBV5-4 and TRBJ2-3, the full variable domain is ETGVTQSPTHLIKTRGQQVTLRCSSQSGHNTVSWYQQALGQGPQFIFQYYREEENGRGNFPPRFSGLQFPNYSSELNVNALELDDSALYLCASSLNRGFADTQYFGPGTRLTVL.